This TCR beta chain was profiled in a study of shared clonotypes between healthy human individuals. Broader study findings: Measured sharing among donors was expected to vary with sequencing depth.

Of note for this clone: The antigen is unknown. Other DNA variants within this sample encode the same CDR3.

Data came from immunoSEQ multiplex PCR; TCRdb stores just in-frame clones and leaves some out. Seen here are about 640,000 clones, 55% to 75% observed once, and the top ten hold about 2%. Germline CDR1 SGDLS, CDR2 YYNGEE. The CDR3 runs 12 residues. V was trimmed by 0 bases and J by 5 bases, leaving 4 bases between them. Specimen: memory CD4+ T cells sorted from blood. Subset noted: CD45RA-negative fraction. This TCR was sampled from a woman aged 25 to 39 in good health. The gene calls are TRBV9 and TRBJ2-3, with D unresolved. The CDR3 sequence: CASSVGGDTQYF. CDR3 DNA: TGTGCCAGCAGCGTAGGGGGAGATACGCAGTATTTT.